One sample yielded the 20 T cell receptor beta chains listed below, sequenced in a study of blood T cell repertoires in COVID-19. Sequencing used immunoSEQ multiplex PCR; TCRdb keeps in-frame clones, though not all of them. The data show around 140,000 clones, roughly 80% seen once. The sample consisted of peripheral blood. The receptors originated from a woman in her fifties or sixties with acute or convalescent COVID-19.

The chain couples TRBV19 to TRBJ2-7, with 10 nucleotides matching TRBD2. J gave up 0 bases and V 4 bases, and 9 bases lay outside the gene matches. The CDR3 contains 17 residues. Germline values: CDR1 LNHDA, CDR2 SQIVND (reference sequence). The CDR3 reads CASSTSLSGRASYEQYF. The CDR3 DNA sequence: TGTGCCAGTAGTACCAGTTTAAGCGGGAGGGCCTCCTACGAGCAGTACTTC.

The chain joins TRBV5-1 to TRBJ2-5, with D possibly TRBD2 on 6 matching bases. CDR3 size: 15 residues. Looked up from germline, CDR1 is SGHRS and CDR2 is YFSETQ. V lost 6 bases to trimming and J lost 3 bases, with 18 bases between them. The CDR3 bases are TGCGCCAGCACTGCGGAGGGTAGAGACGAAGAGACCCAGTACTTC. It encodes CASTAEGRDEETQYF.

The genes are TRBV19 and TRBJ2-3, with TRBD1 matching over 7 bases. CDR1 is LNHDA and CDR2 is SQIVND in the germline V gene (reference sequence). V lost 4 bases to trimming and J lost 1 base; unmatched junction nucleotides: 5. The CDR3 runs to 15 residues. CDR3 in amino acids: CASSTRDSRTDTQYF. Written as DNA, the CDR3 is TGTGCCAGTAGTACTCGGGACAGCCGCACAGATACGCAGTATTTT.

J is TRBJ2-1 and V is TRBV10-3; TRBD1 matches 8 bases. The CDR3 sequence is 15 residues long. In germline, CDR1 is ENHRY, CDR2 SYGVKD. With 2 bases clipped from V and 4 bases from J, the junction kept 4 bases outside the gene matches. CDR3 sequence (DNA): TGTGCCATCAGTGAGAGGCAGGGGGCTTACAATGAGCAGTTCTTC. This translates into CAISERQGAYNEQFF.

V gene TRBV9 combines with J gene TRBJ2-2; perhaps TRBD1 as D (6 bases). The CDR3 runs to 15 residues. V lost 3 bases and J lost 1, with 10 bases in between. Germline V lookup: CDR1 SGDLS, CDR2 YYNGEE. The CDR3 nucleotides read TGTGCCAGCAGCGAGACAGGACAGAACACCGGGGAGCTGTTTTTT. It yields the protein CASSETGQNTGELFF.

The chain is built from TRBV2 and TRBJ2-1; 10 bases line up with TRBD2. Per the germline V gene, CDR1 is SNHLY and CDR2 is FYNNEI. With V trimmed by 6 bases and J by 0 bases, 11 bases remained unmatched. There are 18 residues in the CDR3. The chain's CDR3 is CASRRRTSGFSSYNEQFF. CDR3 DNA sequence: TGTGCCAGCAGGAGACGGACTAGCGGTTTTAGCTCCTACAATGAGCAGTTCTTC. Supplemented by reference TRBV2 and TRBJ2-1, the full variable domain reads EPEVTQTPSHQVTQMGQEVILRCVPISNHLYFYWYRQILGQKVEFLVSFYNNEISEKSEIFDDQFSVERPDGSNFTLKIRSTKLEDSAMYFCASRRRTSGFSSYNEQFFGPGTRLTVL.

The chain has TRBV5-4 and TRBJ1-1; 8 bases align to TRBD1. Germline trimming cut 1 base from V and 6 bases from J; bases unmatched to any gene: 5. The germline CDR1 and CDR2 sequences are SGHNT and YYREEE (reference sequence). The CDR3 extends over 14 amino acids. The CDR3 sequence is CASSLNRGVAEAFF. CDR3 DNA: TGTGCCAGCAGCTTGAACAGGGGGGTGGCTGAAGCTTTCTTT. Full variable domain (rest looked up from reference TRBV5-4 and TRBJ1-1): ETGVTQSPTHLIKTRGQQVTLRCSSQSGHNTVSWYQQALGQGPQFIFQYYREEENGRGNFPPRFSGLQFPNYSSELNVNALELDDSALYLCASSLNRGVAEAFFGQGTRLTVV.

CDR3 DNA: TGCGCCAGCAGCGGAGGGACTAGCGGGAGTGGGGCGCTCGGCACAGATACGCAGTATTTT. Translation gives CASSGGTSGSGALGTDTQYF. The chain uses TRBV5-1 and TRBJ2-3, with 14 bases matching TRBD2. CDR3 length equals 20 residues. Per the germline V gene, CDR1 is SGHRS and CDR2 is YFSETQ. Losses at the gene ends were 4 bases for V and 1 base for J; bases not matched to a gene: 14.

In the case of this clone: The same CDR3 is also encoded by other DNA sequences in this sample. This CDR3 reads CATSRGAGDQPQHF. The CDR3 coding sequence is TGTGCCACCAGCAGAGGTGCGGGGGATCAGCCCCAGCATTTT. The chain joins TRBV15 to TRBJ1-5, with D possibly matching TRBD1 (5 bases). The V end lost 1 base, the J end lost 5 bases, and 9 bases lay between the germline ends. Germline V gene sequence: CDR1 LNHNV, CDR2 YYDKDF (reference sequence). The length of the CDR3 is 14 residues. The full variable domain, completed using reference TRBV15 and TRBJ1-5, is DAMVIQNPRYQVTQFGKPVTLSCSQTLNHNVMYWYQQKSSQAPKLLFHYYDKDFNNEADTPDNFQSRRPNTSFCFLDIRSPGLGDTAMYLCATSRGAGDQPQHFGDGTRLSIL.

This chain uses TRBV28 with TRBJ1-1, with D possibly TRBD1 on 6 matching bases. The CDR3 is 15 amino acids. With 10 bases removed from V and 1 base from J, the gap between germline ends came to 19 bases. The germline gives CDR1 MDHEN, CDR2 SYDVKM. CDR3 coding DNA: TGTGCCACCCGACTTCGGACAGCCACGAACACTGAAGCTTTCTTT. It translates to CATRLRTATNTEAFF.

The gene calls are TRBV7-9 and TRBJ2-2; 7 nucleotides align to TRBD2. Trimming at V came to 3 bases and at J to 3 bases, leaving 4 bases not matched to a gene. Looked up from germline, CDR1 is SEHNR and CDR2 is FQNEAQ (reference sequence). This CDR3 comprises 15 residues. CDR3 loop: CASSFTGGHTGELFF. CDR3 DNA: TGTGCCAGCAGCTTTACGGGAGGCCACACCGGGGAGCTGTTTTTT.

The rearrangement links TRBV28 to TRBJ2-3, with 10 bases that match TRBD2. With V trimmed by 6 bases and J by 4 bases, 4 bases remained unmatched. Germline CDR1 is MDHEN and CDR2 is SYDVKM. CDR3 size: 14 residues. The CDR3 spells CASSLSGRADTQYF. The CDR3 nucleotides read TGTGCCAGCAGCCTCAGCGGGAGGGCAGATACGCAGTATTTT.

J is TRBJ2-1 and V is TRBV18; maybe TRBD2 (6 bases). Trimming cost V 6 bases and J 0 bases, with 18 bases left between them. The germline V gene encodes CDR1 KGHSH and CDR2 LQKENI. This CDR3 contains 17 residues. CDR3 coding DNA: TGTGCCAGCTCCCCCGGGGGAACCGCGATCTCCTACAATGAGCAGTTCTTC. This codes for CASSPGGTAISYNEQFF.

The V and J genes are TRBV9 and TRBJ2-2, with 7 positions matching TRBD2. Trimming removed 0 bases from V and 6 bases from J; junction bases left unmatched: 5. The germline gives CDR1 SGDLS, CDR2 YYNGEE. This CDR3 contains 15 residues. The CDR3 sequence is CASSVDGSGPGELFF. The DNA of the CDR3 is TGTGCCAGCAGCGTAGACGGTAGCGGGCCCGGGGAGCTGTTTTTT.

The chain couples TRBV2 to TRBJ1-6, with TRBD1 matching over 8 bases. This CDR3 comprises 13 residues. CDR1 SNHLY and CDR2 FYNNEI come from the germline V gene. V shed 10 bases and J 10 bases; nucleotides not matched to a gene: 9. This chain's CDR3 is CATSGQGNSPLHF. CDR3 nucleotides: TGTGCCACCTCCGGACAGGGTAACTCACCCCTCCACTTT.

The rearrangement uses TRBV19 and TRBJ1-1, with 9 nucleotides matching TRBD1. V was clipped by 5 bases and J by 5 bases; unmatched bases: 12. CDR1 is LNHDA, CDR2 SQIVND, per germline (reference sequence). This CDR3 contains 16 residues. The CDR3 protein is CASSQNRGGTGTEAFF. The CDR3 nucleotides are TGTGCCAGTAGTCAAAATCGGGGGGGGACAGGGACTGAAGCTTTCTTT. Together with reference TRBV19 and TRBJ1-1, the CDR3 gives the full variable domain: DGGITQSPKYLFRKEGQNVTLSCEQNLNHDAMYWYRQDPGQGLRLIYYSQIVNDFQKGDIAEGYSVSREKKESFPLTVTSAQKNPTAFYLCASSQNRGGTGTEAFFGQGTRLTVV.

J is TRBJ1-6 and V is TRBV9; D possibly corresponds to TRBD1 (5 bases). The CDR3 length is 17 residues. The V end lost 4 bases, the J end lost 6 bases, and 20 bases lay between the germline ends. In germline, CDR1 is SGDLS, CDR2 YYNGEE. This CDR3 reads CASSPPDGPQGNSPLHF. CDR3 nucleotides: TGTGCCAGCAGCCCTCCCGACGGGCCGCAGGGTAATTCACCCCTCCACTTT.

V gene TRBV19 combines with J gene TRBJ1-2; the match to TRBD1 covers 8 bases. This CDR3 has 14 amino acids. J was trimmed by 4 bases and V by 6 bases; bases with no gene match: 7. Germline lookup yields CDR1 LNHDA and CDR2 SQIVND (reference sequence). The CDR3 sequence is CASRSGTGAYGYTF. DNA for the CDR3: TGTGCCAGTAGGTCCGGGACAGGTGCCTATGGCTACACCTTC.

This sequence joins TRBV10-1 and TRBJ2-7; D is perhaps TRBD2 (6 bases). The CDR3 extends over 18 amino acids. Germline V lookup: CDR1 WNHNN, CDR2 SYGVQD (reference sequence). V was cut by 0 bases and J by 5 bases, with 23 bases left in between. In nucleotides, the CDR3 is TGCGCCAGCAGTGAGTCGTTTTTCGAGGGTCTAGCGTGCGACGAGCAGTACTTC. Translation gives CASSESFFEGLACDEQYF.

The table lists this clone with a count of one. The chain couples TRBV7-9 to TRBJ1-3; no clear D. This CDR3 is 15 amino acids long. V was clipped by 5 bases and J by 1 base, with 12 bases between them. CDR1 and CDR2 from the germline V gene are SEHNR and FQNEAQ (reference sequence). DNA of the CDR3: TGTGCCAGCAGCCCCCGGCAGGCTTCTGGAAACACCATATATTTT. It translates to CASSPRQASGNTIYF.